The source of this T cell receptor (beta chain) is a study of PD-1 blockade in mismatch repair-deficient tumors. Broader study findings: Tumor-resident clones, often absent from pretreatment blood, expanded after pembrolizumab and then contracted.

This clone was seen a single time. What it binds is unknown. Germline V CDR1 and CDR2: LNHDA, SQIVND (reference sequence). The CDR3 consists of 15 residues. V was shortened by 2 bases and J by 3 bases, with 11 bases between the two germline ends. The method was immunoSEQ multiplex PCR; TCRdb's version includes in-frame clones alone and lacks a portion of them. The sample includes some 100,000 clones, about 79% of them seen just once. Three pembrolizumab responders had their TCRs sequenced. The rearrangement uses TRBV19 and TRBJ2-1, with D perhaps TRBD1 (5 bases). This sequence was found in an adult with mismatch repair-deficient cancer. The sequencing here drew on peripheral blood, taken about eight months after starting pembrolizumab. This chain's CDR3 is CASSISVTGYNEQFF. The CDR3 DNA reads TGTGCCAGTAGTATATCCGTTACAGGCTACAATGAGCAGTTCTTC.